One T cell receptor (beta chain) is described in this entry. Its target antigen remains unknown. Base qualities are not recorded, but no much larger clone differs from it by a single base. Genomic DNA was isolated using the Qiagen DNeasy kit from unsorted PBMCs as well as from negatively selected CD4+ and CD8+ fractions. Amplification of TCR beta CDR3 regions was done by immunoSEQ multiplex PCR with primers that anneal to V and J segments. A synthetic immune receptor repertoire was used to minimize amplification bias, and remaining bias was computationally removed after sequencing. The original methods were these. Repertoire diversity was quantified as the Shannon entropy index using custom Python scripts. The unsorted, CD4+ and CD8+ repertoires were each analyzed separately, with the exception of combined analyses, where CD4+ and CD8+ sequences were merged in silico. A clone counted as expanded when the clone's frequency after treatment rose at least 2-fold relative to C1D1, and clones undetected at baseline were given a pseudocount of 0.5. Clones with 0 or 1 copy at C1D1 were defined as singleton clones, while clones with 2 or more copies were defined as non-singleton clones. Clones expanded in unsorted samples were labelled as CD4+, CD8+ or unknown by matching protein sequences in sorted samples from the same patient. Wilcoxon tests were applied to paired samples to test diversity changes from C1D1 to C4D1. TCRdb took over this immuneACCESS table, retaining in-frame rearrangements with V and J assigned. Such tables are incomplete; in checked studies, under half of the missing clones stem from an unresolved V gene, and the remainder is unexplained. V, J and clone size were drawn from that table, and D and trimming were deduced from the DNA. The sample table records just under 30,000 clones; about 85% of these occur just once. The ten largest clonotypes hold approximately 2.4% of the sample.

The data belong to a study of PD-1 blockade in classical Hodgkin lymphoma (TCRdb year 2020). Context from the whole study: Nivolumab dosing was 3 mg/kg intravenously every 2 weeks, continuing until either disease progression or unacceptable toxicity. To define a peripheral blood immune signature of response to PD-1 blockade in classical Hodgkin lymphoma, the study combined TCR beta sequencing with CyTOF.

General findings and caveats noted by the study authors: Trial patients achieving complete response had baseline diversity similar to newly diagnosed patients, whereas partial responders and progressors had significantly lower diversity. By C4D1, a significant rise was seen in CD4+ TCR diversity but not in CD8+ TCR diversity (p=0.0027 vs p=0.16), and the rise was most apparent among complete responders (p=0.02). Baseline TCR diversity was reported to be lower in newly diagnosed patients than in healthy donors, and even lower in relapsed/refractory patients. Lower diversity was seen in patients whose nivolumab began less than 1 year after ASCT, and these patients were left out of later analyses so that immune reconstitution would not confound the results. The study covered only a single clinical trial cohort, and the causes of the repertoire differences, possibly disease activity or prior therapy, were still not defined.

The sample's time point label, in plain terms: cycle 1 day 1 (C1D1), immediately before nivolumab initiation. Relapse after autologous stem cell transplantation had occurred in all trial patients, and cohorts A, B and C were distinguished by prior brentuximab vedotin exposure. Using a Miltenyi CD4+ T cell isolation kit, CD4+ T cells were purified from thawed PBMCs through magnetic negative selection. A total of approximately 51 patients with relapsed/refractory classical Hodgkin lymphoma made up the trial cohort, and each patient's best overall response was complete response, partial response or progressive disease. Trial patients were treated with single-agent nivolumab in the multi-cohort phase II CheckMate 205 trial. An independent review committee assessed best overall response using the 2007 International Working Group response criteria. Trial PBMCs were collected immediately before nivolumab initiation (C1D1) and during therapy at cycle 2 day 1 and cycle 4 day 1. Peripheral blood was collected in 8 mL Vacutainer Cell Preparation Tubes, from which PBMCs were isolated by centrifugation and then cryopreserved. Purified CD4+ and CD8+ fractions were prepared only for cases in which an additional PBMC sample was available. On LS columns in a quadroMACS separator, the magnetically labelled cells were depleted, and the flow-through was collected as the purified fraction.

This TCR was sampled from a human donor with classical Hodgkin lymphoma. The source material was CD4+ T cells from blood, sampled at baseline.

The nucleotide sequence reads TGTGCCAGCAGCTTCGACAGCTATGGCTACACCTTC. Translated, this gives CASSFDSYGYTF. The rearranged segments are TRBV5-4 and TRBJ1-2; TRBD1 is possibly the D segment (5 matching bases). Spanning cysteine to phenylalanine, the CDR3 consists of 12 amino acids. CDR3 DNA is the only sequence kept; it has 36 bases, read in frame from the first base. Cut back by 2 bases and 4 bases, the V and J ends lie 6 bases apart. CDR1 and CDR2, per the germline V gene (reference sequence), are SGHNT and YYREEE. Reference TRBV5-4 and TRBJ1-2 genes cover what lies past the CDR3, so the full variable domain is ETGVTQSPTHLIKTRGQQVTLRCSSQSGHNTVSWYQQALGQGPQFIFQYYREEENGRGNFPPRFSGLQFPNYSSELNVNALELDDSALYLCASSFDSYGYTFGSGTRLTVV.